Below are 5 T cell receptor beta chains sequenced from a single sample in a study of blood T cells in healthy people across ages. The second PCR ran about 6 to 11 cycles with a sample-barcoded 5' primer and J-beta primers. TCRdb ran MiXCR on the 5' RACE reads and lists one entry per CDR3 protein. The data contain just over 1 million distinct CDR3 sequences, under 45% of them singletons. Sequencing was performed on blood. The receptors shown here come from a woman aged 55-70 years in good health.

On this clonotype: A read error may produce the germline difference seen at one junction end. V gene TRBV6-1 combines with J gene TRBJ2-6, with no clear D. The CDR3 consists of 11 residues. Germline V CDR1 and CDR2: MNHNS, SASEGT. CDR3 bases: TGTGTCAGCAGTGCTGCCAACGTCCTGACTTTC. It yields the protein CVSSAANVLTF.

This rearrangement joins TRBV7-6 to TRBJ2-4; 11 nucleotides agree with TRBD2. The DNA end lines up better with TRBJ2-7; the J call may be wrong. CDR3 length equals 16 residues. CDR1 and CDR2 from the germline V gene are SGHVS and FNYEAQ. The CDR3 nucleotides read TGTGCCAGCAGCTTAGAGTTAGCGGGAGGGCCCTCCGAGCAGTACTTC. It translates to CASSLELAGGPSEQYF.

The rearrangement joins TRBV20-1 to TRBJ2-2; 16 bases are shared with TRBD2. The CDR3 runs to 20 residues. Trimming took 0 bases from V and 2 from J; bases not matched to a gene: 9. The germline gives CDR1 DFQATT, CDR2 SNEGSKA (reference sequence). Here the CDR3 reads CSAREAGGLAGGPNTGELFF. CDR3 in DNA: TGCAGTGCTAGAGAGGCCGGGGGACTAGCGGGAGGGCCCAACACCGGGGAGCTGTTTTTT.

V and J are TRBV28 and TRBJ2-5; 10 bases are shared with TRBD1. Germline CDR1 and CDR2: MDHEN and SYDVKM. V trimming: 5 bases; J trimming: 2 bases; junction bases outside the gene matches: 8. The CDR3 has 16 amino acids. The CDR3 coding sequence is TGTGCCAGCAGTCCAACAGGACAGGGGGGGCAAGAGACCCAGTACTTC. Translation gives CASSPTGQGGQETQYF. The entire variable domain, with the rest obtained from reference TRBV28 and TRBJ2-5, is as follows: DVKVTQSSRYLVKRTGEKVFLECVQDMDHENMFWYRQDPGLGLRLIYFSYDVKMKEKGDIPEGYSVSREKKERFSLILESASTNQTSMYLCASSPTGQGGQETQYFGPGTRLLVL.

CDR3 DNA: TGTGCCAGCAGCAATGGACAGGGGCCGAACACTGAAGCTTTCTTT. Protein: CASSNGQGPNTEAFF. This chain joins TRBV3-1 and TRBJ1-1; 9 bases are a match to TRBD1. J lost 1 base, V lost 5 bases, and 5 bases had no gene match. This CDR3 is built from 15 residues. Per germline, CDR1 LGHDT and CDR2 YNNKEL (reference sequence).